The 23 T cell receptor beta chains reported below all come from one sample, sequenced in a study of blood T cell repertoires in COVID-19. TCRdb's copy holds only in-frame clones and misses some; the assay was immunoSEQ multiplex PCR. The sample comprises about 210,000 clones, about 87% of which are singletons, and approximately 6.2% rests with the top ten. The sequencing input was peripheral blood. Receptors were obtained from a man in his 60s who had recovered from COVID-19.

This rearrangement joins TRBV9 to TRBJ2-1; 8 bases are shared with TRBD1. J was trimmed by 9 bases and V by 3 bases; bases with no gene match: 11. Germline CDR1 and CDR2: SGDLS and YYNGEE. The CDR3 contains 15 residues. CDR3 sequence: CASSAGQGGLGEQFF. Written as DNA, the CDR3 is TGTGCCAGCAGCGCCGGACAGGGTGGCCTAGGTGAGCAGTTCTTC.

The rearrangement uses TRBV27 and TRBJ2-7; 12 nucleotides agree with TRBD2. With V trimmed by 5 bases and J by 4 bases, 12 bases remained unmatched. The CDR3 has 17 amino acids. Germline V gene lookup returns CDR1 MNHEY and CDR2 SMNVEV (reference sequence). CDR3 protein: CASSIRTTSGRSYEQYF. CDR3 nucleotide sequence: TGTGCCAGCAGTATACGCACGACTAGCGGGAGATCGTACGAGCAGTACTTC.

The sample holds one count of this clone. V usage is TRBV4-2 and J usage is TRBJ2-2; 7 nucleotides align to TRBD1. CDR1 and CDR2 (germline): LGHNA, YNFKEQ. The CDR3 has 17 amino acids. V lost 2 bases and J lost 4; bases outside the gene matches: 10. The CDR3: CASSQPIPGQITGELFF. CDR3 bases: TGTGCCAGCAGCCAACCTATCCCGGGACAGATCACCGGGGAGCTGTTTTTT.

The gene calls are TRBV19 and TRBJ2-6, with 8 bases matching TRBD1. The germline CDR1 and CDR2 sequences are LNHDA and SQIVND (reference sequence). With V trimmed by 3 bases and J by 0 bases, 7 bases remained unmatched. This CDR3 is built from 18 residues. The CDR3 region is CASSIFRDRSSGANVLTF. Written as DNA, the CDR3 is TGTGCCAGTAGTATTTTTCGGGACAGGAGCTCTGGGGCCAACGTCCTGACTTTC.

The CDR3 DNA reads as TGTGCCAGCAGTTACGTGGACAGTTTTTACACTGAAGCTTTCTTT. Its translation: CASSYVDSFYTEAFF. The V call is TRBV6-5, the J call TRBJ1-1; TRBD1 is a possible D gene (6 bases). The V gene's germline CDR1 is MNHEY and CDR2 SVGAGI. The CDR3 totals 15 residues. V was shortened by 2 bases and J by 3 bases, with 13 bases between the two germline ends.

This clone occurred a few times. The chain recombines TRBV30 with TRBJ1-3, with unresolved D. V lost 3 bases and J 0 bases, leaving 15 bases between the germline ends. Germline V lookup: CDR1 GTSNPN, CDR2 SVGIG (reference sequence). The CDR3 runs to 16 residues. The chain's CDR3 is CAWSPMQISSGNTIYF. In DNA form, the CDR3 reads TGTGCCTGGAGCCCAATGCAAATTAGCTCTGGAAACACCATATATTTT.

This chain joins TRBV6-5 and TRBJ2-1; maybe TRBD1 (6 bases). This CDR3 has 15 residues. V was trimmed by 6 bases and J by 0 bases, leaving 12 bases between them. Germline V gene sequence: CDR1 MNHEY, CDR2 SVGAGI. The CDR3 DNA reads TGTGCCAGCAGCCCCGACAGGAACTCCTACAATGAGCAGTTCTTC. It specifies CASSPDRNSYNEQFF.

V is TRBV30 and J is TRBJ1-6; TRBD1 matches 7 bases. CDR1 and CDR2 from the germline V gene are GTSNPN and SVGIG (reference sequence). The CDR3 is 14 residues long. With 3 bases clipped from V and 10 bases from J, the junction kept 9 bases outside the gene matches. In DNA, the CDR3 is TGTGCCTGGAGCGTAGGAGGGGGCGGGTCACCCCTCCACTTT. Residues: CAWSVGGGGSPLHF.

This clone showed up just a few times. Other DNA sequences within the sample encode an identical CDR3. Written as DNA, the CDR3 is TGCGCCAGCAGCTTGGGACAAAATCAGCCCCAGCATTTT. Translating gives CASSLGQNQPQHF. The chain carries TRBV5-1 and TRBJ1-5, with unresolved D. The CDR3 has 13 residues. Trimming removed 0 bases at V and 4 bases at J, with 5 bases between. Looked up from germline, CDR1 is SGHRS and CDR2 is YFSETQ.

The chain employs TRBV27 and TRBJ2-7; 8 bases match TRBD1. CDR3 length: 17 amino acids. Per the germline V gene, CDR1 is MNHEY and CDR2 is SMNVEV (reference sequence). The trim removed 4 bases at V and 0 bases at J, leaving 11 bases unmatched. CDR3 nucleotide sequence: TGTGCCAGCAGTTCGGATGGGACAGGACTGCTCTCCTACGAGCAGTACTTC. Translating it yields CASSSDGTGLLSYEQYF.

This clone was detected only a few times. The chain couples TRBV7-2 to TRBJ2-7, with TRBD2 matching over 8 bases. Unmatched junction bases numbered 5, after V lost 1 base and J lost 3 bases. The CDR3 has 15 amino acids. Germline V lookup: CDR1 SGHTA, CDR2 FQGNSA. The CDR3 coding sequence is TGTGCCAGCAGCTTAGATGGCGGGGGGCTCTACGAGCAGTACTTC. It yields the protein CASSLDGGGLYEQYF.

V and J are TRBV10-2 and TRBJ2-7, with a tentative D call TRBD2 (6 bases). The CDR3 runs 15 residues. Germline CDR1 and CDR2: WSHSY and SAAADI. With 2 bases removed from V and 0 bases from J, the gap between germline ends came to 11 bases. The CDR3 region has the DNA TGCGCCAGCAGTGAGCCCGGGACTTCCTCCTACGAGCAGTACTTC. It encodes CASSEPGTSSYEQYF.

This chain links TRBV5-1 with TRBJ1-1, with 7 nucleotides matching TRBD1. Losses at the gene ends were 0 bases for V and 2 bases for J; bases not matched to a gene: 7. The CDR3 has 16 amino acids. Germline CDR1 is SGHRS and CDR2 is YFSETQ. The chain's CDR3 is CASSLGRGQGNTEAFF. The CDR3 nucleotides are TGCGCCAGCAGCTTGGGGAGGGGGCAGGGCAACACTGAAGCTTTCTTT.

J is TRBJ1-4 and V is TRBV4-2; tentatively, D is TRBD1 (5 bases). V was clipped by 6 bases and J by 0 bases, with 8 bases between them. CDR3 length: 14 residues. From germline, CDR1 is LGHNA and CDR2 YNFKEQ. The CDR3 here is CASRQVATNEKLFF. Written as DNA, the CDR3 is TGTGCCAGCAGACAGGTTGCAACTAATGAAAAACTGTTTTTT.

J is TRBJ2-3 and V is TRBV6-5; possibly TRBD2 for D (6 bases). This CDR3 spans 14 amino acids. Trimming pared 5 bases from V and 2 bases from J, leaving 11 bases between. Germline V gene sequence: CDR1 MNHEY, CDR2 SVGAGI. CDR3 bases: TGTGCCAGCAGTCGGGACTTCGACACAGATACGCAGTATTTT. Its translation is CASSRDFDTDTQYF.

The genes are TRBV20-1 and TRBJ1-2; unclear D gene. Germline V gene sequence: CDR1 DFQATT, CDR2 SNEGSKA (reference sequence). The CDR3 sequence is 14 residues long. Trimming removed 3 bases at V and 4 bases at J, with 15 bases between. The CDR3 coding sequence is TGCAGTGCTAGTTCCCATCCTACCGCCTATGGCTACACCTTC. As protein: CSASSHPTAYGYTF.

J is TRBJ2-7 and V is TRBV6-5; D is uncertain. The germline CDR1 and CDR2 sequences are MNHEY and SVGAGI. This CDR3 contains 13 residues. The germline V and J ends were trimmed by 10 bases and 4 bases, with 17 bases remaining between them. CDR3 protein: CATRMENFYEQYF. The DNA for the CDR3 is TGTGCCACCCGTATGGAGAACTTTTACGAGCAGTACTTC.

The CDR3 DNA reads TGTGCCAGCAGCTCAGGGGCCGGGGAAAAACTGTTTTTT. Protein: CASSSGAGEKLFF. The chain joins TRBV13 to TRBJ1-4, with D tentatively TRBD1 (6 bases). CDR3 size: 13 residues. Germline V gives CDR1 PRHDT, CDR2 FYEKMQ (reference sequence). V was shortened by 4 bases and J by 8 bases, with 11 bases between the two germline ends.

In its sample, this clone was seen once. For the CDR3, the DNA is TGTGCCACCAGTGATTCCCCGGGACAGGGGGCCGGCGAGCAGTACTTC. It codes for CATSDSPGQGAGEQYF. The chain joins TRBV24-1 to TRBJ2-7; 12 bases agree with TRBD1. This CDR3 has 16 residues. Germline-derived CDR1 and CDR2 are KGHDR and SFDVKD. J gave up 6 bases and V 2 bases, and 7 bases lay outside the gene matches.

The chain has TRBV4-1 and TRBJ1-1; the match to TRBD1 covers 9 bases. From germline, CDR1 is MGHRA and CDR2 YSYEKL. CDR3 size: 14 residues. V gave up 0 bases and J gave up 6 bases; unmatched junction bases: 2. CDR3 sequence (DNA): TGCGCCAGCAGCCAAGAACGGACAGGGGCTGAAGCTTTCTTT. Translating gives CASSQERTGAEAFF.

In DNA, the CDR3 is TGCGCCAGCAGCCTAGACTACGAGCAGTACTTC. It translates to CASSLDYEQYF. The chain combines TRBV5-1 with TRBJ2-7, with D hard to call. Germline V gene sequence: CDR1 SGHRS, CDR2 YFSETQ. The CDR3 runs 11 residues. V was shortened by 4 bases and J by 3 bases, with 5 bases between the two germline ends.

The gene calls are TRBV9 and TRBJ1-4, with a weak D call TRBD1 (5 bases). The V end lost 4 bases, the J end lost 8 bases, and 15 bases lay between the germline ends. The germline gives CDR1 SGDLS, CDR2 YYNGEE. This CDR3 is 14 amino acids long. CDR3 residues: CASSPGGGGEKLFF. The CDR3 nucleotides are TGTGCCAGCAGCCCTGGTGGGGGAGGCGAAAAACTGTTTTTT.

The gene calls are TRBV9 and TRBJ2-1; 10 nucleotides agree with TRBD2. This CDR3 has 14 residues. V trimming: 4 bases; J trimming: 6 bases; junction bases outside the gene matches: 4. Germline lookup yields CDR1 SGDLS and CDR2 YYNGEE. CDR3 bases: TGTGCCAGCAGCCCCCGGACTAGCGGCAATGAGCAGTTCTTC. Its protein product is CASSPRTSGNEQFF.